This T cell receptor (beta chain) was sequenced in a study of memory CD4+ T cells and cytomegalovirus serostatus. Regarding the study as a whole: Each of around 69 CMV-associated TCRbeta sequences occurred in one to five individuals.

Single viable CD3+CD4+CD8-CD45RO+ cells were sorted as the memory CD4+ T cells. Positive selection with CD4 microbeads enriched total CD4+ T cells. The germline V gene has CDR1 ENHRY and CDR2 SYGVKD. The CDR3 extends over 14 amino acids. The V and J ends lost 2 bases and 8 bases respectively, with 13 bases between them. In the case of this clone: What it binds is unknown.

Using immunoSEQ multiplex PCR, the repertoire was profiled, and TCRdb retains in-frame clones only, with some absent. The repertoire has about 62,000 clones, about 75% of them found once; the top ten carry about 4.8%. The receptor was derived from an adult in good health and CMV-seropositive. The rearrangement joins TRBV10-3 to TRBJ2-1; weak D call: TRBD2 (5 bases). Input material: memory CD4+ T cells from blood. CDR3 amino acids: CAISEELARDEQFF. In DNA form, the CDR3 reads TGTGCCATCAGTGAGGAGTTAGCGCGTGATGAGCAGTTCTTC.